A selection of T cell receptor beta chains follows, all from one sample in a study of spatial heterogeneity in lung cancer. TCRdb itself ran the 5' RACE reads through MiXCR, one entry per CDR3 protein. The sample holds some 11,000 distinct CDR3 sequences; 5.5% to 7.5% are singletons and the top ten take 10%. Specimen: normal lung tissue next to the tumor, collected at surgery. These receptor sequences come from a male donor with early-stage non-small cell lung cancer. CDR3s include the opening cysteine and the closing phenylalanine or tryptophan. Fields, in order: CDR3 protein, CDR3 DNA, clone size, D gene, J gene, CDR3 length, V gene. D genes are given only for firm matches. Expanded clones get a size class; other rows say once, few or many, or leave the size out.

CDR3 protein: CASSVSGDRGNEQFF
CDR3 DNA: TGTGCCAGCAGTGTAAGTGGGGACAGGGGCAATGAGCAGTTCTTC
clone size: medium-sized
D gene: TRBD1
J gene: TRBJ2-1
CDR3 length: 15
V gene: TRBV6-4

CDR3 protein: CATSGSLGQGQADTQYF
CDR3 DNA: TGTGCCACCAGTGGTTCACTGGGACAGGGTCAGGCGGATACGCAGTATTTT
clone size: many
D gene: TRBD1
J gene: TRBJ2-3
CDR3 length: 17
V gene: TRBV24-1

CDR3 protein: CASSFATGSGANVLTF
CDR3 DNA: TGTGCCAGCAGCTTCGCGACAGGGTCTGGGGCCAACGTCCTGACTTTC
clone size: many
D gene: TRBD1
J gene: TRBJ2-6
CDR3 length: 16
V gene: TRBV7-2

CDR3 protein: CASSLAAGVGTDTQYF
CDR3 DNA: TGTGCCAGCAGCTTAGCAGCGGGAGTCGGCACAGATACGCAGTATTTT
clone size: many
D gene: TRBD2
J gene: TRBJ2-3
CDR3 length: 16
V gene: TRBV7-2

CDR3 protein: CASSYPTYEQYF
CDR3 DNA: TGTGCCAGCAGTTACCCAACCTACGAGCAGTACTTC
clone size: many
D gene: .
J gene: TRBJ2-7
CDR3 length: 12
V gene: TRBV6-2/TRBV6-3

CDR3 protein: CAIKGQGDTEAFF
CDR3 DNA: TGTGCCATCAAAGGACAGGGGGACACTGAAGCTTTCTTT
clone size: many
D gene: TRBD1
J gene: TRBJ1-1
CDR3 length: 13
V gene: TRBV10-3

CDR3 protein: CASSLTPIAGDTDTQYF
CDR3 DNA: TGTGCCAGCAGCTTAACCCCAATAGCGGGAGATACAGATACGCAGTATTTT
clone size: .
D gene: TRBD2
J gene: TRBJ2-3
CDR3 length: 17
V gene: TRBV7-9

CDR3 protein: CASSSLGQGWHEQYF
CDR3 DNA: TGTGCCAGCAGCTCCCTAGGACAGGGTTGGCACGAGCAGTACTTC
clone size: few
D gene: TRBD1
J gene: TRBJ2-7
CDR3 length: 15
V gene: TRBV12-3/TRBV12-4

CDR3 protein: CASSLRLAGISYNEQFF
CDR3 DNA: TGTGCCAGCAGCCTCAGACTAGCGGGAATATCCTACAATGAGCAGTTCTTC
clone size: once
D gene: TRBD2
J gene: TRBJ2-1
CDR3 length: 17
V gene: TRBV11-1

CDR3 protein: CASSSTGTVDEQYF
CDR3 DNA: TGTGCCAGCAGTTCTACAGGGACCGTGGACGAGCAGTACTTC
clone size: many
D gene: .
J gene: TRBJ2-7
CDR3 length: 14
V gene: TRBV27

CDR3 protein: CATSRARASGNTIYF
CDR3 DNA: TGTGCCACCAGCAGAGCACGGGCTTCTGGAAACACCATATATTTT
clone size: many
D gene: .
J gene: TRBJ1-3
CDR3 length: 15
V gene: TRBV15

CDR3 protein: CASSLYQPQHF
CDR3 DNA: TGCGCCAGCAGCTTGTACCAGCCCCAGCATTTT
clone size: many
D gene: .
J gene: TRBJ1-5
CDR3 length: 11
V gene: TRBV5-1

CDR3 protein: CASGLVPNTGELFF
CDR3 DNA: TGTGCTAGTGGTTTGGTACCTAACACCGGGGAGCTGTTTTTT
clone size: many
D gene: .
J gene: TRBJ2-2
CDR3 length: 14
V gene: TRBV12-5

CDR3 protein: CASSSQGEAEAFF
CDR3 DNA: TGTGCCAGCAGCTCCCAAGGGGAGGCTGAAGCTTTCTTT
clone size: .
D gene: .
J gene: TRBJ1-1
CDR3 length: 13
V gene: TRBV7-8

CDR3 protein: CAWSVEPIYGYTF
CDR3 DNA: TGTGCCTGGAGTGTTGAACCGATCTATGGCTACACCTTC
clone size: large
D gene: .
J gene: TRBJ1-2
CDR3 length: 13
V gene: TRBV30

CDR3 protein: CASRIQGSGNTIYF
CDR3 DNA: TGTGCCAGCCGAATACAGGGGAGCGGAAACACCATATATTTT
clone size: many
D gene: TRBD1
J gene: TRBJ1-3
CDR3 length: 14
V gene: TRBV27

CDR3 protein: CASSSSLAGSYNEQFF
CDR3 DNA: TGTGCCAGCAGTTCCTCACTAGCGGGGTCCTACAATGAGCAGTTCTTC
clone size: many
D gene: TRBD2
J gene: TRBJ2-1
CDR3 length: 16
V gene: TRBV6-2/TRBV6-3

CDR3 protein: CASSLYPGELFF
CDR3 DNA: TGTGCCAGCAGTTTATATCCCGGGGAGCTGTTTTTT
clone size: medium-sized
D gene: .
J gene: TRBJ2-2
CDR3 length: 12
V gene: TRBV27

CDR3 protein: CASSLQQGSVTGELFF
CDR3 DNA: TGTGCCAGCAGCCTTCAACAGGGGTCGGTCACCGGGGAGCTGTTTTTT
clone size: .
D gene: TRBD1
J gene: TRBJ2-2
CDR3 length: 16
V gene: TRBV6-2/TRBV6-3

CDR3 protein: CASSSVGLAGVEQFF
CDR3 DNA: TGTGCCAGCAGTTCCGTAGGACTAGCGGGAGTTGAGCAGTTCTTC
clone size: many
D gene: TRBD2
J gene: TRBJ2-1
CDR3 length: 15
V gene: TRBV6-2/TRBV6-3

CDR3 protein: CASSEGYEQYF
CDR3 DNA: TGTGCCAGCAGTGAAGGGTACGAGCAGTACTTC
clone size: many
D gene: .
J gene: TRBJ2-7
CDR3 length: 11
V gene: TRBV2

CDR3 protein: CASSFGPPGTVNTGELFF
CDR3 DNA: TGTGCCAGCAGCTTCGGCCCTCCGGGGACAGTGAACACCGGGGAGCTGTTTTTT
clone size: many
D gene: TRBD1
J gene: TRBJ2-2
CDR3 length: 18
V gene: TRBV11-2

CDR3 protein: CASSHMGQMNTEAFF
CDR3 DNA: TGTGCCAGCAGCCATATGGGACAGATGAACACTGAAGCTTTCTTT
clone size: many
D gene: TRBD1
J gene: TRBJ1-1
CDR3 length: 15
V gene: TRBV14

CDR3 protein: CAIKAATNEKLFF
CDR3 DNA: TGTGCCATCAAGGCAGCTACTAATGAAAAACTGTTTTTT
clone size: .
D gene: .
J gene: TRBJ1-4
CDR3 length: 13
V gene: TRBV10-3

CDR3 protein: CASSQSRAEQFF
CDR3 DNA: TGTGCCAGCAGCCAATCCCGGGCCGAGCAGTTCTTC
clone size: many
D gene: .
J gene: TRBJ2-1
CDR3 length: 12
V gene: TRBV4-2

CDR3 protein: CASGLWTGNEKLFF
CDR3 DNA: TGTGCTAGTGGTCTTTGGACAGGGAATGAAAAACTGTTTTTT
clone size: many
D gene: TRBD1
J gene: TRBJ1-4
CDR3 length: 14
V gene: TRBV12-5

CDR3 protein: CASRAGQGKNTEAFF
CDR3 DNA: TGTGCCAGCAGGGCGGGACAGGGGAAGAACACTGAAGCTTTCTTT
clone size: .
D gene: TRBD1
J gene: TRBJ1-1
CDR3 length: 15
V gene: TRBV3-1

CDR3 protein: CSVEGVTGGAFF
CDR3 DNA: TGCAGCGTTGAGGGGGTTACAGGAGGAGCTTTCTTT
clone size: .
D gene: .
J gene: TRBJ1-1
CDR3 length: 12
V gene: TRBV29-1

CDR3 protein: CASRPGTSGSSYEQYF
CDR3 DNA: TGTGCCAGCAGGCCCGGGACTAGCGGGAGCTCCTACGAGCAGTACTTC
clone size: many
D gene: TRBD2
J gene: TRBJ2-7
CDR3 length: 16
V gene: TRBV6-2/TRBV6-3

CDR3 protein: CAIKTTDRGFMNTEAFF
CDR3 DNA: TGTGCCATCAAGACGACGGACAGGGGTTTTATGAACACTGAAGCTTTCTTT
clone size: many
D gene: TRBD1
J gene: TRBJ1-1
CDR3 length: 17
V gene: TRBV2

CDR3 protein: CSVLGVGTGRRSGTDTQYF
CDR3 DNA: TGCAGCGTTCTAGGTGTAGGGACAGGGAGACGGTCCGGCACAGATACGCAGTATTTT
clone size: many
D gene: TRBD1
J gene: TRBJ2-3
CDR3 length: 19
V gene: TRBV29-1

CDR3 protein: CASSPQVIYEQYF
CDR3 DNA: TGTGCCAGCAGCCCCCAGGTAATCTACGAGCAGTACTTC
clone size: many
D gene: .
J gene: TRBJ2-7
CDR3 length: 13
V gene: TRBV7-2

CDR3 protein: CASSIQSKYEQYF
CDR3 DNA: TGTGCCAGTAGTATTCAATCCAAGTACGAGCAGTACTTC
clone size: many
D gene: .
J gene: TRBJ2-7
CDR3 length: 13
V gene: TRBV19

CDR3 protein: CASSLGLAGRSYNEQFF
CDR3 DNA: TGCGCCAGCAGCTTGGGTCTAGCGGGGAGGTCCTACAATGAGCAGTTCTTC
clone size: many
D gene: TRBD2
J gene: TRBJ2-1
CDR3 length: 17
V gene: TRBV5-1

CDR3 protein: CSAREFRQATEAFF
CDR3 DNA: TGCAGTGCTAGAGAGTTTAGACAGGCCACTGAAGCTTTCTTT
clone size: few
D gene: .
J gene: TRBJ1-1
CDR3 length: 14
V gene: TRBV20-1

CDR3 protein: CASSEFAGQPQHF
CDR3 DNA: TGTGCCAGCAGTGAATTTGCAGGTCAGCCCCAGCATTTT
clone size: medium-sized
D gene: .
J gene: TRBJ1-5
CDR3 length: 13
V gene: TRBV25-1

CDR3 protein: CASSFLAGGRETQYF
CDR3 DNA: TGTGCCAGTAGTTTCCTAGCGGGAGGCAGAGAGACCCAGTACTTC
clone size: many
D gene: TRBD2
J gene: TRBJ2-5
CDR3 length: 15
V gene: TRBV19